Below, one T cell receptor beta chain is given with its context. 60 Vbeta and 13 Jbeta primers were used in PCR. Produced via immunoSEQ multiplex PCR; TCRdb's table is partial and in-frame only. The sample lists some 150,000 clones, under 90% occurring once. The sample is drawn from a study of cytomegalovirus exposure and HLA in healthy donors. Background on the study: HLA-typed donors were the source of approximately 85 million unique TCRs held in an early data release.

CDR3 length equals 13 residues. V shed 0 bases and J shed 5 bases, with 5 bases lying between them. Germline loops: CDR1 MRHNA, CDR2 SNTAGT. The chain combines TRBV6-4 with TRBJ2-1; D is unresolved. Material for sequencing was PBMCs. The clonotype originates from a boy between 2 and 10 years old in good health and CMV-seronegative. The CDR3 DNA sequence: TGTGCCAGCAGTGACTCGACAAACAATGAGCAGTTCTTC. This encodes CASSDSTNNEQFF.